The 20 T cell receptor beta chains below were found in one sample sequenced in a study of cytomegalovirus exposure and HLA in healthy donors. The primer mix had 60 Vbeta and 13 Jbeta primers. Here immunoSEQ multiplex PCR was the method, and the copy in TCRdb shows in-frame clones only, minus some. The sample includes more than 95,000 clones, more than 75% of them seen just once. Source material: PBMCs. Every receptor here comes from a woman aged 18 to 35 in good health and CMV-seropositive.

This clone appeared a single time. The chain has TRBV25-1 and TRBJ1-1; weak D call: TRBD1 (5 bases). CDR1 and CDR2 (germline): MGHDK, SYGVNS. The CDR3 is 15 amino acids. The V gene lost 3 bases and the J gene lost 4 bases, with 15 bases spanning the gap. CDR3 residues: CASSDGARMSTEAFF. In nucleotides, the CDR3 is TGTGCCAGCAGTGATGGGGCCCGGATGAGCACTGAAGCTTTCTTT.

This clone was recorded a few times. The chain couples TRBV5-1 to TRBJ1-1; D ambiguous. This CDR3 contains 14 residues. Per the germline V gene, CDR1 is SGHRS and CDR2 is YFSETQ. With 2 bases removed from V and 1 base from J, the gap between germline ends came to 9 bases. The CDR3 region is CASSFENPNTEAFF. CDR3 sequence (DNA): TGCGCCAGCAGCTTTGAGAACCCGAACACTGAAGCTTTCTTT.

J is TRBJ1-5 and V is TRBV19; 9 positions agree with TRBD1. The CDR3 is made up of 18 amino acids. With 6 bases clipped from V and 5 bases from J, the junction kept 17 bases outside the gene matches. CDR1 is LNHDA, CDR2 SQIVND, per germline (reference sequence). The CDR3 protein is CASSYTGGHTGVYQPQHF. Written as DNA, the CDR3 is TGTGCCAGTAGCTATACAGGGGGCCACACCGGGGTCTATCAGCCCCAGCATTTT. Filled out from reference TRBV19 and TRBJ1-5, the complete variable domain reads DGGITQSPKYLFRKEGQNVTLSCEQNLNHDAMYWYRQDPGQGLRLIYYSQIVNDFQKGDIAEGYSVSREKKESFPLTVTSAQKNPTAFYLCASSYTGGHTGVYQPQHFGDGTRLSIL.

V gene TRBV15 combines with J gene TRBJ2-5, with D maybe TRBD2 (5 bases). The J call may be incorrect, as the DNA end agrees better with TRBJ2-7. Looked up from germline, CDR1 is LNHNV and CDR2 is YYDKDF (reference sequence). This CDR3 is built from 14 residues. The CDR3 protein is CATSREASFYEQYF. CDR3 in DNA: TGTGCCACCAGCAGAGAGGCTAGCTTCTACGAGCAGTACTTC.

The chain carries TRBV5-4 and TRBJ2-2, with D possibly matching TRBD2 (6 bases). The CDR3 length is 15 residues. Germline CDR1 SGHNT, CDR2 YYREEE (reference sequence). The germline V and J ends were trimmed by 0 bases and 6 bases, with 12 bases remaining between them. CDR3 DNA sequence: TGTGCCAGCAGCTTGGGGCGGGATGGGGCCGGGGAGCTGTTTTTT. This sequence encodes CASSLGRDGAGELFF. The variable domain in full, with the rest retrieved from reference TRBV5-4 and TRBJ2-2, is ETGVTQSPTHLIKTRGQQVTLRCSSQSGHNTVSWYQQALGQGPQFIFQYYREEENGRGNFPPRFSGLQFPNYSSELNVNALELDDSALYLCASSLGRDGAGELFFGEGSRLTVL.

The table lists this clone with a few counts. J is TRBJ2-7 and V is TRBV2; 11 bases line up with TRBD1. The CDR3 extends over 14 amino acids. The J segment lost 5 bases and the V segment lost 7 bases, leaving 7 bases of the junction unmatched. Germline lookup yields CDR1 SNHLY and CDR2 FYNNEI. CDR3 sequence: CASTPDRGRNEQYF. The CDR3 bases are TGTGCCAGCACTCCGGACAGGGGGCGAAACGAGCAGTACTTC.

Comments on this clone: The junction differs from germline at one of its ends, possibly a read error. This sequence joins TRBV11-2 and TRBJ1-5; a possible D gene is TRBD1 (6 bases). CDR1 is SGHAT, CDR2 FQNNGV, per germline. This CDR3 is 13 amino acids long. CDR3 in DNA: TGTGCCAGCAGCATAGACAGGAATCAGCCCCAGCATTTT. This encodes CASSIDRNQPQHF. Drawing the rest from reference TRBV11-2 and TRBJ1-5, the complete variable domain is EAGVAQSPRYKIIEKRQSVAFWCNPISGHATLYWYQQILGQGPKLLIQFQNNGVVDDSQLPKDRFSAERLKGVDSTLKIQPAKLEDSAVYLCASSIDRNQPQHFGDGTRLSIL.

The gene calls are TRBV7-2 and TRBJ1-4; no firm D call. This CDR3 region has 15 residues. Trimming stripped 1 base from V and 0 bases from J, with 6 bases between. Germline V gives CDR1 SGHTA, CDR2 FQGNSA. The CDR3 DNA follows: TGTGCCAGCAGCTTAGTCGGTGCAACTAATGAAAAACTGTTTTTT. This codes for CASSLVGATNEKLFF.

The rearrangement links TRBV7-9 to TRBJ1-5; D may be TRBD1 (6 bases). From germline, CDR1 is SEHNR and CDR2 FQNEAQ (reference sequence). The CDR3 runs to 16 residues. Trimming pared 5 bases from V and 4 bases from J, leaving 18 bases between. CDR3 region: CASSAAGTTKNQPQHF. The CDR3, as DNA: TGTGCCAGCAGCGCTGCCGGGACAACGAAAAATCAGCCCCAGCATTTT.

The chain's CDR3 is CASSPTHRAGELFF. The CDR3 bases are TGTGCCAGCAGCCCCACTCACAGGGCCGGGGAGCTGTTTTTT. The chain is built from TRBV9 and TRBJ2-2, with D tentatively TRBD1 (6 bases). The germline V gene has CDR1 SGDLS and CDR2 YYNGEE. This CDR3 has 14 amino acids. V dropped 4 bases and J dropped 6 bases, with 13 bases sitting between them. Supplemented by reference TRBV9 and TRBJ2-2, the full variable domain reads DSGVTQTPKHLITATGQRVTLRCSPRSGDLSVYWYQQSLDQGLQFLIQYYNGEERAKGNILERFSAQQFPDLHSELNLSSLELGDSALYFCASSPTHRAGELFFGEGSRLTVL.

This sequence joins TRBV5-1 and TRBJ1-4, with D unclear. The CDR3 has 14 amino acids. Germline V gives CDR1 SGHRS, CDR2 YFSETQ. The V end lost 4 bases, the J end lost 7 bases, and 14 bases lay between the germline ends. The CDR3 bases are TGCGCCAGCAGCCCTCAATCATCGGGTGAAAAACTGTTTTTT. Encoded protein: CASSPQSSGEKLFF.

This clone was observed a few times. Other DNA sequences in the same sample also yield this CDR3. V usage is TRBV6-1 and J usage is TRBJ1-2; D gene unclear. The CDR3 contains 14 residues. The germline gives CDR1 MNHNS, CDR2 SASEGT. The ends were cut back, 4 bases at V and 3 bases at J, with 12 bases in the middle. CDR3: CASSGGRADYGYTF. In nucleotides, the CDR3 is TGTGCCAGCAGTGGCGGGAGGGCCGACTATGGCTACACCTTC.

The rearrangement uses TRBV28 and TRBJ2-5, with 7 positions matching TRBD2. Germline trimming cut 3 bases from V and 5 bases from J; bases unmatched to any gene: 6. The germline CDR1 and CDR2 sequences are MDHEN and SYDVKM. The CDR3 sequence is 14 residues long. CDR3 in amino acids: CASSLAGVRETQYF. The CDR3 nucleotides read TGTGCCAGCAGTTTGGCGGGAGTAAGGGAGACCCAGTACTTC. The whole variable domain, remainder taken from reference TRBV28 and TRBJ2-5, is DVKVTQSSRYLVKRTGEKVFLECVQDMDHENMFWYRQDPGLGLRLIYFSYDVKMKEKGDIPEGYSVSREKKERFSLILESASTNQTSMYLCASSLAGVRETQYFGPGTRLLVL.

J is TRBJ1-2 and V is TRBV2, with D possibly being TRBD1 (6 bases). The CDR3 has 13 residues. Looked up from germline, CDR1 is SNHLY and CDR2 is FYNNEI. Trimming left V 3 bases short and J 8 bases short, with 13 bases between. DNA of the CDR3: TGTGCCAGCAGTGAGTCAGGGGAAGTCGGCTACACCTTC. Translation gives CASSESGEVGYTF.

In its sample, this clone was seen a few times. DNA for the CDR3: TGTGCCAGCAGCACCGGGACAGGGGTCTACGAGCAGTACTTC. It yields the protein CASSTGTGVYEQYF. This chain uses TRBV7-9 with TRBJ2-7, with TRBD1 matching 10 bases. V lost 5 bases to trimming and J lost 3 bases; unmatched junction nucleotides: 4. The CDR3 consists of 14 residues. Germline V gene lookup returns CDR1 SEHNR and CDR2 FQNEAQ (reference sequence).

The sample holds one count of this clone. V is TRBV18 and J is TRBJ2-7, with a possible D match to TRBD1 (5 bases). V dropped 0 bases and J dropped 5 bases, with 11 bases sitting between them. Germline loops: CDR1 KGHSH, CDR2 LQKENI. The CDR3 has 14 amino acids. CDR3 sequence reads: CASSPPGLEHEQYF. CDR3 DNA: TGTGCCAGCTCACCACCGGGGCTAGAACACGAGCAGTACTTC.

J is TRBJ1-5 and V is TRBV28; possible D gene TRBD1, 5 bases. V was pared by 1 base and J by 1 base, with 8 bases between. Per germline, CDR1 MDHEN and CDR2 SYDVKM. The length of the CDR3 is 15 residues. The CDR3 loop is CASSLFRQSNQPQHF. Written as DNA, the CDR3 is TGTGCCAGCAGTTTATTTAGACAGAGCAATCAGCCCCAGCATTTT.

This clone was observed once. The J gene is TRBJ1-6, the V gene TRBV28; unclear D gene. Per germline, CDR1 MDHEN and CDR2 SYDVKM. The CDR3 contains 14 residues. Trimming stripped 6 bases from V and 2 bases from J, with 8 bases between. The CDR3 nucleotides read TGTGCCAGCAGCCTAGACCCCTATAATTCACCCCTCCACTTT. It specifies CASSLDPYNSPLHF.

The chain recombines TRBV28 with TRBJ2-3; 8 positions match TRBD2. The V segment lost 3 bases and the J segment 6 bases; nucleotides outside the gene matches: 5. Germline CDR1 reads MDHEN; CDR2 reads SYDVKM. This CDR3 is built from 14 residues. The CDR3 is CASSLRGAGDTQYF. The DNA for the CDR3 is TGTGCCAGCAGTTTGCGGGGGGCCGGGGATACGCAGTATTTT.

This chain uses TRBV4-1 with TRBJ1-1; 7 nucleotides line up with TRBD1. Germline-derived CDR1 and CDR2 are MGHRA and YSYEKL. There are 13 residues in the CDR3. The ends lost 4 bases at V and 3 bases at J; junction bases unmatched: 2. CDR3 residues: CASSPDRDTEAFF. CDR3 coding DNA: TGCGCCAGCAGCCCCGACAGGGACACTGAAGCTTTCTTT.